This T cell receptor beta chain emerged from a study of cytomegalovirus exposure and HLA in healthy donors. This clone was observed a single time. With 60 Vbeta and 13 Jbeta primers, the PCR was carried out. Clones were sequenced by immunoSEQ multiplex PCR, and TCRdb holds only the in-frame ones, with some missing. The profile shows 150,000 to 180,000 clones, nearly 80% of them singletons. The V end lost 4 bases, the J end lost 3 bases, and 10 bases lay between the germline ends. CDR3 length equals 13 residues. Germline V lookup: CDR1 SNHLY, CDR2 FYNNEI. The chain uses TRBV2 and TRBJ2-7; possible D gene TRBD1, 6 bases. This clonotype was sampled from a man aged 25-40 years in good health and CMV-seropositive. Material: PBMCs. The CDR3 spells CASSAGDVYEQYF. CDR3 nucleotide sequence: TGTGCCAGCAGTGCAGGGGACGTCTACGAGCAGTACTTC.